The text below deals with one T cell receptor (beta chain). Its antigen is unidentified. This specimen comes from a study of graft-versus-host responses after intestinal transplantation. This CDR3 has 17 residues. J gave up 0 bases and V 5 bases, and 7 bases lay outside the gene matches. CDR1 and CDR2 (germline): MNHEY, SMNVEV (reference sequence). The data were produced by immunoSEQ multiplex PCR, yet TCRdb's version contains in-frame clones alone and is incomplete. This sample has 80,000 to 90,000 clones, with roughly 90% found just once. The chain is built from TRBV27 and TRBJ1-4; 9 bases fit TRBD1. This specimen was unstimulated CD4+ T cells sorted from spleen or lymph node cells, taken before intestinal transplant. The clonotype was recovered from a human donor who received an intestinal transplant. CDR3 DNA sequence: TGTGCCAGCAGTCTCCGGGGACAGGGCACAACTAATGAAAAACTGTTTTTT. Translation: CASSLRGQGTTNEKLFF.